Many counts were recorded for the clone carrying this T cell receptor (beta chain). The data stem from a study of identical twins. Using its own MiXCR run on the 5' RACE reads, TCRdb lists one record per CDR3 protein. The data contain 400,000 or so distinct CDR3 sequences, around 9% of them singletons. The length of the CDR3 is 13 residues. The germline V gene encodes CDR1 MNHEY and CDR2 SMNVEV (reference sequence). V was cut by 5 bases and J by 11 bases, with 16 bases left in between. This clonotype was sampled from a woman between 45 and 60 years old in good health. The chain links TRBV27 to TRBJ1-5; D gene uncertain. Material: naive T cells sorted from blood. CDR3 coding DNA: TGTGCCAGCAGTGATCTGATGCGGAGAGCCCAGCATTTT. Translated: CASSDLMRRAQHF.